The text below deals with one T cell receptor (beta chain). Its antigen is undetermined. Germline CDR1 reads SGHVS; CDR2 reads FQNEAQ. V was trimmed by 0 bases and J by 3 bases, leaving 8 bases between them. The CDR3 length is 14 residues. The PCR made use of 60 Vbeta and 13 Jbeta primers. Profiling relied on immunoSEQ multiplex PCR, and the TCRdb table lists in-frame clones only, not all of them. The table records roughly 230,000 clones, about 93% of them present only once. These data are taken from a study of cytomegalovirus exposure and HLA in healthy donors. Findings of the study overall: Apart from CMV serostatus, no immune exposure information was available. Certain indistinguishable V segments, among them TRBV6-2 and TRBV6-3, were excluded. Most CMV-associated TCR beta chains appeared HLA-restricted in a later analysis. Researchers reported in a later analysis that common viral pathogens appeared linked to several top clusters.

V usage is TRBV7-8 and J usage is TRBJ1-1; D is undetermined. Sequencing was performed on PBMCs. The receptor comes from a girl aged 2-10 years in good health and CMV-seronegative. The CDR3 nucleotides are TGTGCCAGCAGCTTAGCGCCACGGGACACTGAAGCTTTCTTT. It specifies CASSLAPRDTEAFF.